This T cell receptor beta chain was identified during a study of blood T cell repertoires in COVID-19. Study as a whole: The origin of the acute and convalescent COVID-19 samples was the United States, Italy and Spain. T cells, B-cell-depleted T cells, or PBMCs provided the cDNA or gDNA that served as material.

The germline V and J ends were trimmed by 2 bases and 6 bases, with 15 bases remaining between them. The CDR3 runs 15 residues. Germline lookup yields CDR1 SGHRS and CDR2 YFSETQ. Assignments of participants to cohorts depended upon their own reported clinical history. Cohort 3 recovery required two negative PCRs, clearance, or symptom resolution. Using immunoSEQ multiplex PCR, the repertoire was profiled, and TCRdb retains in-frame clones only, with some absent. The table has about 220,000 clones, 88% seen once. The TCR comes from a woman in her 30s who had recovered from COVID-19. The sample was PBMCs or T cells enriched from blood (not recorded which). This chain links TRBV5-1 with TRBJ2-1; D might be TRBD1 (5 bases). As DNA, the CDR3 is TGCGCCAGCAGCTTAGGTCAGGGCCTATTCAATGAGCAGTTCTTC. Translating gives CASSLGQGLFNEQFF.